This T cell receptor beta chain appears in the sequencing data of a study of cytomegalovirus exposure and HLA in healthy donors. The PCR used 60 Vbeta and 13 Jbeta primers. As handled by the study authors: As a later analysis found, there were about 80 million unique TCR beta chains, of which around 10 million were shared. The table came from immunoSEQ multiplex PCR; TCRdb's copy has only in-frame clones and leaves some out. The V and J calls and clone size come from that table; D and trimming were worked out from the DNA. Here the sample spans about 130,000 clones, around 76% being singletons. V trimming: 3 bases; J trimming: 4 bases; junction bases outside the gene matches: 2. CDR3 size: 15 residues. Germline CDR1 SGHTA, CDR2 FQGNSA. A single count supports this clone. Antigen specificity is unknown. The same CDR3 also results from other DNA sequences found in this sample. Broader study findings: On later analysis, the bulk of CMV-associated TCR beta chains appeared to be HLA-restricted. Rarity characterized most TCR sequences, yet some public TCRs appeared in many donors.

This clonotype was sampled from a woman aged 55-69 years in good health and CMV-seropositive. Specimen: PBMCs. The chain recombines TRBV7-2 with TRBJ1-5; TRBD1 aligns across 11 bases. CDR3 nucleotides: TGTGCCAGCAGCTTGGGGACAGGGGGGAATCAGCCCCAGCATTTT. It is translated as CASSLGTGGNQPQHF.